What follows are 24 T cell receptor beta chains derived from one specimen sequenced in a study of response to subunit inactivated influenza vaccine. Each CDR3 protein is one row after TCRdb ran MiXCR on the RT-PCR reads. The sample shows around 520,000 distinct CDR3 sequences, over 25% of them seen only once. Source: CD4+ T cells sorted from PBMCs, taken more than 4 days after vaccination. Receptors were obtained from a man between 50 and 59 years old who received an inactivated influenza vaccine.

There are a few counts of this clonotype. The rearrangement links TRBV7-2 to TRBJ2-7; 7 bases map to TRBD2. This CDR3 is built from 13 residues. Germline V gene sequence: CDR1 SGHTA, CDR2 FQGNSA. J was trimmed by 4 bases and V by 11 bases; bases with no gene match: 11. CDR3 bases: TGTGCCTCTCAGCGCGGGAGAGGGTACGAGCAGTACTTC. This encodes CASQRGRGYEQYF.

The chain combines TRBV7-2 with TRBJ2-5; TRBD2 aligns across 9 bases. CDR1 SGHTA and CDR2 FQGNSA come from the germline V gene. The CDR3 is 14 amino acids. The V and J ends lost 4 bases and 9 bases, in that order; junction bases with no gene match: 9. The CDR3 region is CASSSSGLASSQYF. CDR3 nucleotides: TGTGCCAGCAGCTCCTCAGGACTAGCGTCGTCCCAGTACTTC.

CDR3 DNA: TGTGCCAGCAGCTTACTTCTGCAGGGGCGGCGAAGGGACACTGAAGCTTTCTTT. Its translation is CASSLLLQGRRRDTEAFF. The chain carries TRBV7-6 and TRBJ1-1, with D possibly TRBD1 on 6 matching bases. Per germline, CDR1 SGHVS and CDR2 FNYEAQ. The CDR3 spans 18 residues. V was cut by 2 bases and J by 3 bases, with 22 bases left in between. The whole variable domain, filled in from reference TRBV7-6 and TRBJ1-1, reads GAGVSQSPRYKVTKRGQDVALRCDPISGHVSLYWYRQALGQGPEFLTYFNYEAQQDKSGLPNDRFSAERPEGSISTLTIQRTEQRDSAMYRCASSLLLQGRRRDTEAFFGQGTRLTVV.

This clonotype was counted between two and nine times. This chain joins TRBV18 and TRBJ2-4; D may correspond to TRBD1 or TRBD2 (6 bases each). Germline loops: CDR1 KGHSH, CDR2 LQKENI. This CDR3 comprises 13 residues. The ends were cut back, 4 bases at V and 5 bases at J, with 9 bases in the middle. The CDR3 DNA follows: TGTGCCAGCTCACGAAGGGGGGAAAACATTCAGTACTTC. Its protein product is CASSRRGENIQYF.

The chain links TRBV28 to TRBJ2-2; D is perhaps TRBD1 (5 bases). The V end lost 3 bases, the J end lost 1 base, and 9 bases lay between the germline ends. The CDR3 has 15 residues. The germline V gene encodes CDR1 MDHEN and CDR2 SYDVKM. The CDR3 region has the DNA TGTGCCAGCAGTTTCGTCGACAGGAACACCGGGGAGCTGTTTTTT. This encodes CASSFVDRNTGELFF.

The chain recombines TRBV18 with TRBJ2-1; 10 bases are a match to TRBD2. This CDR3 region has 17 residues. Looked up from germline, CDR1 is KGHSH and CDR2 is LQKENI. Trimming took 3 bases from V and 2 from J; bases not matched to a gene: 7. The CDR3 here is CASSPLLAGETYNEQFF. As DNA, the CDR3 is TGTGCCAGCTCACCCCTGCTAGCGGGGGAGACCTACAATGAGCAGTTCTTC.

The rearrangement uses TRBV25-1 and TRBJ2-1; D may be TRBD2 (5 bases). V was trimmed by 7 bases and J by 4 bases, leaving 17 bases between them. Germline V lookup: CDR1 MGHDK, CDR2 SYGVNS. The CDR3 is 15 residues long. The CDR3 sequence is CASTETTFDYNEQFF. CDR3 nucleotide sequence: TGTGCCAGCACGGAGACTACCTTCGATTACAATGAGCAGTTCTTC.

V and J are TRBV6-2 or TRBV6-3 and TRBJ2-1; possible D gene TRBD2, 5 bases. This CDR3 has 15 amino acids. Germline V CDR1 and CDR2: MNHEY, SVGEGT. The germline V and J ends were trimmed by 8 bases and 8 bases, with 22 bases remaining between them. The CDR3 protein is CASQNTGSGNHEQFF. DNA of the CDR3: TGTGCCAGCCAAAACACGGGGTCGGGGAACCATGAGCAGTTCTTC.

This clonotype was detected ten times or more. V usage is TRBV6-1 and J usage is TRBJ1-2; no firm D call. The V gene lost 6 bases and the J gene lost 8 bases, with 10 bases spanning the gap. The CDR3 is made up of 11 amino acids. Germline V gene data show CDR1 as MNHNS and CDR2 as SASEGT. DNA of the CDR3: TGTGCCAGCAGCGGACTGGGAGGCTACACCTTC. Translating gives CASSGLGGYTF.

The CDR3 bases are TGCAGTGCTAGGGCAGGAAATAACCAAGAGACCCAGTACTTC. It is translated as CSARAGNNQETQYF. This sequence joins TRBV20-1 and TRBJ2-5, with no clear D. Germline V gene lookup returns CDR1 DFQATT and CDR2 SNEGSKA (reference sequence). CDR3 length: 14 amino acids. V was pared by 3 bases and J by 0 bases, with 11 bases between.

This chain uses TRBV7-9 with TRBJ2-1; 11 nucleotides align to TRBD2. The germline gives CDR1 SEHNR, CDR2 FQNEAQ (reference sequence). The CDR3 extends over 15 amino acids. Trimming cost V 3 bases and J 6 bases; bases outside gene matches: 4. The CDR3 bases are TGTGCCAGCAGCTTCACTAGCGGGAGTGTCAATGAGCAGTTCTTC. Translation: CASSFTSGSVNEQFF.

The rearrangement uses TRBV27 and TRBJ1-6; tentative D call: TRBD1 (5 bases). V was cut by 4 bases and J by 10 bases, with 11 bases left in between. This CDR3 has 13 residues. CDR1 is MNHEY and CDR2 is SMNVEV in the germline V gene (reference sequence). The CDR3 DNA reads as TGTGCCAGCAGTTCCGGTAGGGGCTCACCCCTCCACTTT. It codes for CASSSGRGSPLHF.

The rearrangement links TRBV12-3 or TRBV12-4 to TRBJ1-3; the D is unclear. With 4 bases removed from V and 4 bases from J, the gap between germline ends came to 8 bases. The CDR3 sequence is 13 residues long. The CDR3 DNA reads TGTGCCAGCAGTTCGGGGAGGGGAAACACCATATATTTT. It specifies CASSSGRGNTIYF.

The chain links TRBV29-1 to TRBJ2-7; D is possibly TRBD2 (6 bases). CDR1 is SQVTM and CDR2 is ANQGSEA in the germline V gene. This CDR3 spans 12 amino acids. Trimming shortened V by 7 bases and J by 6 bases, and 16 bases separated the two germline ends. The CDR3 region is CSGGAGRGEQYF. The DNA for the CDR3 is TGCAGCGGGGGTGCAGGGCGGGGCGAGCAGTACTTC.

As concerns this clonotype: The junction differs from germline at one of its ends, possibly a read error. V and J are TRBV12-3 or TRBV12-4 and TRBJ2-6, with D possibly TRBD2 on 6 matching bases. This CDR3 has 19 amino acids. Here the CDR3 reads CASCLWRVFSGSGANVLTF. CDR3 nucleotide sequence: TGTGCCAGCTGTTTATGGAGGGTTTTCTCGGGCTCTGGGGCCAACGTCCTGACTTTC.

The chain combines TRBV10-3 with TRBJ1-4; tentatively, D is TRBD1 (6 bases). Per germline, CDR1 ENHRY and CDR2 SYGVKD. V lost 3 bases and J lost 0, with 17 bases in between. The CDR3 consists of 18 residues. CDR3 coding DNA: TGTGCCATCAGTGACAGTATCGGGACATTTGCAACTAATGAAAAACTGTTTTTT. This gives the protein CAISDSIGTFATNEKLFF.

This clonotype was counted only a few times. The V and J genes are TRBV7-2 and TRBJ2-1; TRBD2 matches 8 bases. The CDR3 is 15 residues long. From germline, CDR1 is SGHTA and CDR2 FQGNSA. Trimming removed 6 bases from V and 0 bases from J; junction bases left unmatched: 4. CDR3 loop: CASSTSGTSYNEQFF. The CDR3 DNA sequence: TGTGCCAGCAGTACTAGCGGCACCTCCTACAATGAGCAGTTCTTC.

J is TRBJ1-1 and V is TRBV3-1, with 7 bases matching TRBD1. Trimming removed 6 bases from V and 8 bases from J; junction bases left unmatched: 3. Germline V gives CDR1 LGHDT, CDR2 YNNKEL (reference sequence). CDR3 size: 11 residues. The CDR3 sequence: CASRAGGEAFF. The CDR3 nucleotides are TGTGCCAGCAGGGCAGGGGGAGAAGCTTTCTTT.

The chain links TRBV12-3 or TRBV12-4 to TRBJ2-5; 9 bases map to TRBD1. V was clipped by 3 bases and J by 3 bases; unmatched bases: 5. The CDR3 runs to 15 residues. The CDR3 DNA sequence: TGTGCCAGCAGTTTTAGAACAGGGGGCAAAGAGACCCAGTACTTC. This codes for CASSFRTGGKETQYF.

V and J are TRBV7-2 and TRBJ2-5, with 7 bases matching TRBD2. The germline gives CDR1 SGHTA, CDR2 FQGNSA. The CDR3 is 16 residues long. V lost 0 bases, J lost 4 bases, and 8 bases stayed unmatched. The CDR3 region is CASSLAKRDWGETQYF. The DNA for the CDR3 is TGTGCCAGCAGCTTAGCTAAGCGGGATTGGGGAGAGACCCAGTACTTC.

The table lists this clonotype with a count of one. The chain couples TRBV29-1 to TRBJ2-7, with D possibly TRBD1 on 6 matching bases. The CDR3 loop spans 14 amino acids. CDR1 SQVTM and CDR2 ANQGSEA come from the germline V gene. Trimming removed 6 bases at V and 2 bases at J, with 17 bases between. DNA for the CDR3: TGCAGCGTCTCGAGGGGGTCGGGCGCCTACGAGCAGTACTTC. Translating it yields CSVSRGSGAYEQYF.

The CDR3 nucleotides read TGCGCCAGCGGGATGGACGGGCTCATGAACACTGAAGCTTTCTTT. Its protein product is CASGMDGLMNTEAFF. The J gene is TRBJ1-1, the V gene TRBV5-1; D unclear. CDR1 is SGHRS and CDR2 is YFSETQ in the germline V gene. Trimming removed 7 bases from V and 0 bases from J, with 16 bases in between. There are 15 residues in the CDR3. The full variable domain, rest sourced from reference TRBV5-1 and TRBJ1-1, is KAGVTQTPRYLIKTRGQQVTLSCSPISGHRSVSWYQQTPGQGLQFLFEYFSETQRNKGNFPGRFSGRQFSNSRSEMNVSTLELGDSALYLCASGMDGLMNTEAFFGQGTRLTVV.

This clonotype was seen more than once but under ten times. The genes are TRBV20-1 and TRBJ2-3, with a tentative D call TRBD2 (5 bases). Germline loops: CDR1 DFQATT, CDR2 SNEGSKA (reference sequence). The ends were cut back, 6 bases at V and 0 bases at J, with 10 bases in the middle. The CDR3 runs to 13 residues. DNA for the CDR3: TGCAGTGCCCAGAGGGTTAGCACAGATACGCAGTATTTT. It is translated as CSAQRVSTDTQYF.

Only a few counts were recorded for this clonotype. The V gene is TRBV12-3 or TRBV12-4, the J gene TRBJ2-1; TRBD1 aligns across 8 bases. The length of the CDR3 is 15 residues. J gave up 4 bases and V 3 bases, and 5 bases lay outside the gene matches. The CDR3 is CASSLAGQAYNEQFF. The CDR3 DNA sequence: TGTGCCAGCAGTTTGGCGGGACAGGCGTACAATGAGCAGTTCTTC.